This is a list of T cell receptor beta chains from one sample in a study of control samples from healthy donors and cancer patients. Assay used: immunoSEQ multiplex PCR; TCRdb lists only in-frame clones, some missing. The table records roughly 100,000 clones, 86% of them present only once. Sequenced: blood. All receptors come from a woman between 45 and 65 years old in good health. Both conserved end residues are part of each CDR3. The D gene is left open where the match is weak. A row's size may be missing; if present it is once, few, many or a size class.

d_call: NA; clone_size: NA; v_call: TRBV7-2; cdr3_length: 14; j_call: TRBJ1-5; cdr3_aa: CASSSAGDNQPQHF; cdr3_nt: TGTGCCAGCAGCTCGGCGGGGGATAATCAGCCCCAGCATTTT
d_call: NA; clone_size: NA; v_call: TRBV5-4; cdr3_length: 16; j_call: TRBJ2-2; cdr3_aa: CASSHARDRNTGELFF; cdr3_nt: TGTGCCAGCAGCCATGCCCGGGACCGGAACACCGGGGAGCTGTTTTTT
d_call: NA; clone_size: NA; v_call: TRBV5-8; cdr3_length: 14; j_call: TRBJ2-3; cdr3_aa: CASSLGVSTDTQYF; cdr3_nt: TGTGCCAGCAGCTTGGGGGTAAGCACAGATACGCAGTATTTT
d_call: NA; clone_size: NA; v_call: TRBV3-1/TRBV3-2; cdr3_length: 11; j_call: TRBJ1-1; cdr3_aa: CASSQLGIAFF; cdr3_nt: TGTGCCAGCAGCCAACTGGGTATAGCTTTCTTT
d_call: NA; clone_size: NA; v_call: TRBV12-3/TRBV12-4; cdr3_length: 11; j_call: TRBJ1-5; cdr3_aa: CASSLGQPQHF; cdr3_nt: TGTGCCAGCAGTTTAGGTCAGCCCCAGCATTTT
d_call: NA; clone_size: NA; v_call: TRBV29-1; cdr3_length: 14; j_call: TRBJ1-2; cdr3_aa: CSVVPGAEGYGYTF; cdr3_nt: TGCAGCGTGGTCCCGGGGGCAGAGGGCTATGGCTACACCTTC
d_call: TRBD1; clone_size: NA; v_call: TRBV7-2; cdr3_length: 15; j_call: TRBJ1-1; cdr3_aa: CASSHQGGVKGEAFF; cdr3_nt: TGTGCCAGCAGCCATCAGGGGGGGGTTAAAGGAGAAGCTTTCTTT
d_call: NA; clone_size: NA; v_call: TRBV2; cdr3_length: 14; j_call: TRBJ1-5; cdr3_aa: CASSRLNSNQPQHF; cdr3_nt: TGTGCCAGCAGTCGTCTAAATAGCAATCAGCCCCAGCATTTT
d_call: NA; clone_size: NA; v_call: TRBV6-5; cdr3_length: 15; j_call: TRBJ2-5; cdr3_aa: CASSYSHSGQETQYF; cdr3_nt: TGTGCCAGCAGTTACTCCCATTCCGGACAAGAGACCCAGTACTTC
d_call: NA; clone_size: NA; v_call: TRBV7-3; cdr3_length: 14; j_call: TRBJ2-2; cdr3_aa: CASSPTGNTGELFF; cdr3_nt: TGTGCCAGCAGCCCTACAGGGAACACCGGGGAGCTGTTTTTT
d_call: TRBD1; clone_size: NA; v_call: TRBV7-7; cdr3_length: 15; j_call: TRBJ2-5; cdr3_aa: CASSSDRGLYETQYF; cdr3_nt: TGTGCCAGCAGCTCCGACAGGGGGCTATATGAGACCCAGTACTTC
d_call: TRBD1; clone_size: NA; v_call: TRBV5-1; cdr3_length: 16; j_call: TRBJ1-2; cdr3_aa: CASSWDTTGGANGYTF; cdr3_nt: TGCGCCAGCAGCTGGGATACGACAGGGGGCGCGAATGGCTACACCTTC
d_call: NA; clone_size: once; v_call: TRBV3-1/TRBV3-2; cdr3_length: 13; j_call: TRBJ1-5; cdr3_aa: CASSQVRNQPQHF; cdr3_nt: TGTGCCAGCAGCCAAGTACGCAATCAGCCCCAGCATTTT
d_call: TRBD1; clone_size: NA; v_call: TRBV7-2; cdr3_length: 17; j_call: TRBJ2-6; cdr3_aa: CASSLRGGLSGANVLTF; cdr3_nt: TGTGCCAGCAGCCTAAGAGGGGGCCTCTCTGGGGCCAACGTCCTGACTTTC
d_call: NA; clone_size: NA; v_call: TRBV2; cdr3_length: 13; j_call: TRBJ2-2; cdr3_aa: CASSVQRTGELFF; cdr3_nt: TGTGCCAGCAGCGTCCAGAGAACCGGGGAGCTGTTTTTT
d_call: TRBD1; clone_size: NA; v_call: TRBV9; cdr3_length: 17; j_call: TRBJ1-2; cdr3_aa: CASSDSRPGQGNYGYTF; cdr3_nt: TGTGCCAGCAGCGACAGCCGACCGGGACAGGGGAACTATGGCTACACCTTC
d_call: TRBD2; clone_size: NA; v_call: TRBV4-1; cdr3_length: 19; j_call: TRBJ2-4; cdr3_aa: CASSITTYPGGGAKNIQYF; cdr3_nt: TGCGCCAGCAGCATAACTACGTACCCGGGAGGGGGAGCCAAAAACATTCAGTACTTC
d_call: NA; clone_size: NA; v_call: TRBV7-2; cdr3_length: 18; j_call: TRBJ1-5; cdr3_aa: CASSPLGSDSEDNQPQHF; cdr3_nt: TGTGCCAGCAGCCCCTTGGGTTCAGACAGCGAAGACAATCAGCCCCAGCATTTT
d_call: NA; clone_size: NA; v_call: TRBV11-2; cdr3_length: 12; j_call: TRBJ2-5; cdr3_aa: CASSFAFETQYF; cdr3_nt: TGTGCCAGCAGCTTCGCATTTGAGACCCAGTACTTC
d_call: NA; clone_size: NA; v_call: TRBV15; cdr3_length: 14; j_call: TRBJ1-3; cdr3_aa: CATSRLGGGNTIYF; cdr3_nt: TGTGCCACCAGCAGATTAGGGGGGGGAAACACCATATATTTT